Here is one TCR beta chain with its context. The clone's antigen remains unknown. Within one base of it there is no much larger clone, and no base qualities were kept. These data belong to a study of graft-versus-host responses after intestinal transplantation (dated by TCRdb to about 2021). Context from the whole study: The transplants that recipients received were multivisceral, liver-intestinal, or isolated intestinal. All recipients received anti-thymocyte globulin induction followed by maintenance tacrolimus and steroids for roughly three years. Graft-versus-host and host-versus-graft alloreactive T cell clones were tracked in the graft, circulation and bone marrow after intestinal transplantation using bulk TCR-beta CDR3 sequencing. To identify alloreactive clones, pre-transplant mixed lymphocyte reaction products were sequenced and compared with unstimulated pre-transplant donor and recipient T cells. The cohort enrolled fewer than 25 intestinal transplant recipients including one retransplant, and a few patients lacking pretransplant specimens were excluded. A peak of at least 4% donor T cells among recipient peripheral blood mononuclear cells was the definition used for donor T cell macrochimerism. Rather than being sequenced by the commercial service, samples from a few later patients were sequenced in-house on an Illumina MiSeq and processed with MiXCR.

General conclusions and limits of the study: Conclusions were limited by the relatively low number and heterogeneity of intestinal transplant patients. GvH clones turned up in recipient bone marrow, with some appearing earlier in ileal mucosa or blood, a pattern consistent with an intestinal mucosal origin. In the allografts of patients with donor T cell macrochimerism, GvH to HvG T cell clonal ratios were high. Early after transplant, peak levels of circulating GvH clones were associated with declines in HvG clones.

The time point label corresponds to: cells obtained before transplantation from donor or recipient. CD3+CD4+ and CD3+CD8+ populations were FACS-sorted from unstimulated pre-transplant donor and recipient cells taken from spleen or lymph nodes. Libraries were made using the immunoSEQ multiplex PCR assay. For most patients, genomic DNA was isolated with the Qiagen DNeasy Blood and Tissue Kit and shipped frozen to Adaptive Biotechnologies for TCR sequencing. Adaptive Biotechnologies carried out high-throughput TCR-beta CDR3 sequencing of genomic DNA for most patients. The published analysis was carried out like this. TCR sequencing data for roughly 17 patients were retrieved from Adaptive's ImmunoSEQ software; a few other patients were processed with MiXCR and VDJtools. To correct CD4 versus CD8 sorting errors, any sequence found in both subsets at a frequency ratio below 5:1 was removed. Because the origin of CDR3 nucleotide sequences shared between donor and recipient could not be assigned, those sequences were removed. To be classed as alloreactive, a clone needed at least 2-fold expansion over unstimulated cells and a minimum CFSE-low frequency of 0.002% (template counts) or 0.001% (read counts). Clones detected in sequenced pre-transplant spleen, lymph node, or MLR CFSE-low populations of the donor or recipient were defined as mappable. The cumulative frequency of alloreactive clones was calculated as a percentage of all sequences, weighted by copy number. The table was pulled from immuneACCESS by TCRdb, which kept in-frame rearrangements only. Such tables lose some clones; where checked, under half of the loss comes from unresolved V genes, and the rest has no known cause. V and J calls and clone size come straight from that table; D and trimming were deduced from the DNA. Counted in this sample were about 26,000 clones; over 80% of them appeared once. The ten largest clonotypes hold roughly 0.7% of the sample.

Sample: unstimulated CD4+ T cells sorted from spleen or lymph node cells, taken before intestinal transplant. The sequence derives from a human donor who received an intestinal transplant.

The nucleotides read TGTGCCAGCAGCTCGGGCCGCACAGATACGCAGTATTTT. This translates into CASSSGRTDTQYF. This chain is built from TRBV7-3 and TRBJ2-3; the D gene is not confidently resolved. CDR1 and CDR2, looked up from the germline V gene, are SGHTA and FQGTGA. Including cysteine and phenylalanine, the CDR3 has 13 amino acids. Of all the DNA, just the CDR3 is kept, 39 bases in frame from base 1. The junction carries 6 bases between V and J, which are trimmed by 4 bases and 1 base respectively. The CDR3 plus the reference TRBV7-3 and TRBJ2-3 genes for the other parts give the full variable domain: GAGVSQTPSNKVTEKGKYVELRCDPISGHTALYWYRQSLGQGPEFLIYFQGTGAADDSGLPNDRFFAVRPEGSVSTLKIQRTERGDSAVYLCASSSGRTDTQYFGPGTRLTVL.